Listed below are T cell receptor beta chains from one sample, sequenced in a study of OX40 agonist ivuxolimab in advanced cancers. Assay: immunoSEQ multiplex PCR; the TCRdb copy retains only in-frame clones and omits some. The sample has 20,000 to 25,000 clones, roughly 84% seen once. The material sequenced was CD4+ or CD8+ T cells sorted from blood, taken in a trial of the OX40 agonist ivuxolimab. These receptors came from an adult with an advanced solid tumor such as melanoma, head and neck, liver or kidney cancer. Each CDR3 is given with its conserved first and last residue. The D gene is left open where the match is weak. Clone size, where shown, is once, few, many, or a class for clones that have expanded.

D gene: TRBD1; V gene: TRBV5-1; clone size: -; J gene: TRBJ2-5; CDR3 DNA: TGCGCCAGCAGCCCCCTACAGGGGTTCCAAGAGACCCAGTACTTC; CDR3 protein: CASSPLQGFQETQYF
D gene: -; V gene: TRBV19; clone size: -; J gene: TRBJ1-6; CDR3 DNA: TGTGCCAGTAGTTCCATCGAAAATTCACCCCTCCACTTT; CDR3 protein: CASSSIENSPLHF
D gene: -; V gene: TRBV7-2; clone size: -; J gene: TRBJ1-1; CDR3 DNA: TGTGCCAGCAGCTTGACAGGAGTAAACACTGAAGCTTTCTTT; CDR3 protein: CASSLTGVNTEAFF
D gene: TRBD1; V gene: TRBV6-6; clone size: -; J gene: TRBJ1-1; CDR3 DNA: TGTGCCAGCAGTTACCTTCAGACAGGGGTTGACACTGAAGCTTTCTTT; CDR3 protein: CASSYLQTGVDTEAFF
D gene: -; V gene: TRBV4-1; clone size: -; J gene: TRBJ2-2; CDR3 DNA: TGCGCCAGCAGCCCGTCTCTGGGCACCGGGGAGCTGTTTTTT; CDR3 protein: CASSPSLGTGELFF
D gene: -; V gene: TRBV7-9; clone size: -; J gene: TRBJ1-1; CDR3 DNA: TGTGCCAGCAGCTGGGAACTGGTTGGCACTGAAGCTTTCTTT; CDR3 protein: CASSWELVGTEAFF
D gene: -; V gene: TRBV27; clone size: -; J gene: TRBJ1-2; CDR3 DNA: TGTGCCAGCAGTTTTACACGTAACTATGGCTACACCTTC; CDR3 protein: CASSFTRNYGYTF
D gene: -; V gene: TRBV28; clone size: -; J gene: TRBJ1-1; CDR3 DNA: TGTGCCAGCAGGGATAGGAACACTGAAGCTTTCTTT; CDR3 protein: CASRDRNTEAFF
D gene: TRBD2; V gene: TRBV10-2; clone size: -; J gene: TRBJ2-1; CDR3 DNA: TGCGCCAGCACCCCTCTAACGGGAGGGGATAGGAATGAGCAGTTCTTC; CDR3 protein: CASTPLTGGDRNEQFF
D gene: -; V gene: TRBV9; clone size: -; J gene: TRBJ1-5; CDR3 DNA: TGTGCCAGCAGCGCAGGAAACGGGCCCCAGCATTTT; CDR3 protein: CASSAGNGPQHF
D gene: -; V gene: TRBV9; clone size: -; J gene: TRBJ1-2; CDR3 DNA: TGTGCCAGCAGCGTAGGGGACACCAACTATGGCTACACCTTC; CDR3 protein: CASSVGDTNYGYTF
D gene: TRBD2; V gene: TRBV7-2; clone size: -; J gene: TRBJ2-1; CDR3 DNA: TGTGCCAGCAGCTTTGGACTAGCGGAACACCATTACAATGAGCAGTTCTTC; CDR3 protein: CASSFGLAEHHYNEQFF
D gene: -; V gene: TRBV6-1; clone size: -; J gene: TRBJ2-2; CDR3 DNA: TGTGCCAGCACAAATTTTGGGTCAAACACCGGGGAGCTGTTTTTT; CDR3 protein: CASTNFGSNTGELFF
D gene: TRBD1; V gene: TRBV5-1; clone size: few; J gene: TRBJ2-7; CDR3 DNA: TGTGCCAGCAGCCTGGACGGACAGGACTCCTACGAGCAGTACTTC; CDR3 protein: CASSLDGQDSYEQYF
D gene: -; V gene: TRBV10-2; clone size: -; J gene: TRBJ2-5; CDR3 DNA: TGCGCCAGCAGTGAGATGCGTGAAGAGACCCAGTACTTC; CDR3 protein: CASSEMREETQYF
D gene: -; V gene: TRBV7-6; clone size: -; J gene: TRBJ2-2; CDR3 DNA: TGTGCCAGCCTTGCGGGACGCACGAACACCGGGGAGCTGTTTTTT; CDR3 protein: CASLAGRTNTGELFF
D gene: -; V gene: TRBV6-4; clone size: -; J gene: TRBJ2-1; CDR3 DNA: TGTGCCAGCAGCGCATCCCCCCTGGGTGTCGAGCAGTTCTTC; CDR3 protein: CASSASPLGVEQFF
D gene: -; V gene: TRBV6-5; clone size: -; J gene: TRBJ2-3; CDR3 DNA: TGTGCCAGCAGTTACTCGCTGCGGGGCACAGATACGCAGTATTTT; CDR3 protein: CASSYSLRGTDTQYF
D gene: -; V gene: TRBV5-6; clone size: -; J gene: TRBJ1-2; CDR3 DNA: TGTGCCAGCAGCTTGGGGGACCGTCCTAACTATGGCTACACCTTC; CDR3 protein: CASSLGDRPNYGYTF
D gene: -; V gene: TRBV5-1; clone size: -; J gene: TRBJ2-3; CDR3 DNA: TGCGCCAGCAGGTATACTAGCTATGGCACAGATACGCAGTATTTT; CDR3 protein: CASRYTSYGTDTQYF
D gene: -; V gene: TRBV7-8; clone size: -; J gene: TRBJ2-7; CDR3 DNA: TGTGCCAGCAGCTTCAGCGGGCGGAACGAGCAGTACTTC; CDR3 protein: CASSFSGRNEQYF
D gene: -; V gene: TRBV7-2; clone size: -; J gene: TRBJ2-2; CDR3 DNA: TGTGCCAGCAGCTTAGTGACTCGCCATCTCACCGGGGAGCTGTTTTTT; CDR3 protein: CASSLVTRHLTGELFF
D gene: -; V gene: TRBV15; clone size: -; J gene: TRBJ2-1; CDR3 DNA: TGTGCCACCAGCAGAGTCGGGGATGAGCAGTTCTTC; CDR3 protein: CATSRVGDEQFF
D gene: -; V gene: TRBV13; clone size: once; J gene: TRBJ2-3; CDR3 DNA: TGTGCCAGCTCAAGTACGGCAGATACGCAGTATTTT; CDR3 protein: CASSSTADTQYF
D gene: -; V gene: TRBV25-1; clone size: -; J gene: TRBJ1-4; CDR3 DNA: TGTGCCAGCAGTGATAGAGGGGCGGCTAATGAAAAACTGTTTTTT; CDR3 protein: CASSDRGAANEKLFF
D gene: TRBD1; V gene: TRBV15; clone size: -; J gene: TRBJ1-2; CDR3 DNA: TGTGCCACCAGCAGAGACAGGGGGGCCCCGTTTAACTATGGCTACACCTTC; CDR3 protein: CATSRDRGAPFNYGYTF
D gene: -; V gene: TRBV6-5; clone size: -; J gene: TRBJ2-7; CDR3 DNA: TGTGCCAGCAGGGGCTGGGACGGTGCCTACGAGCAGTACTTC; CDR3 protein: CASRGWDGAYEQYF
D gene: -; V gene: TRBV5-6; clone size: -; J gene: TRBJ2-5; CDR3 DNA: TGTGCCAGCAGCTGGCGCCGGGGATTCCAAGAGACCCAGTACTTC; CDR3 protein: CASSWRRGFQETQYF
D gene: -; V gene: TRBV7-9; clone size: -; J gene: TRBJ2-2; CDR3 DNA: TGTGCCAGCAGCTTTGGGGTTTCCGGGGAGCTGTTTTTT; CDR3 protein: CASSFGVSGELFF
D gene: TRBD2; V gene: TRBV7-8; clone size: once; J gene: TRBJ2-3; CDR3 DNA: TGTGCCAGCAGCCTAAGACTAGCGGGAGGGATGACAGATACGCAGTATTTT; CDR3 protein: CASSLRLAGGMTDTQYF
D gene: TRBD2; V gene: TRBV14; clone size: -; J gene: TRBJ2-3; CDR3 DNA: TGTGCCAGCAGCCAAGAGCAGACTAGCAGCTTCACAGATACGCAGTATTTT; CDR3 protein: CASSQEQTSSFTDTQYF
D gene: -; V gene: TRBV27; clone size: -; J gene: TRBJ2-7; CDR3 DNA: TGTGCCAGCAGTTCACGGACAGGAGGGCCTCAGGCCTTC; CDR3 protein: CASSSRTGGPQAF
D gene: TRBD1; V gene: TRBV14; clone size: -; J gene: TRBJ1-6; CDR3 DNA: TGTGCCAGCAGCCACGGACAGGGAGGGGATTCACCCCTCCACTTT; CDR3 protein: CASSHGQGGDSPLHF